This entry features one TCR beta chain sequence. The target antigen is unknown. These data are taken from a study of identical twins. Study-level results: Out-of-frame alpha sequences common to twins exhibited a surplus of low generation probability. Fewer insertions were carried by abundant cord blood beta clonotypes, but none was seen in memory repertoires. The study based its conclusions on cross-sectional statistical analysis and did not follow the same donors.

After template switching added a universal primer site, the resulting cDNA carried unique molecular identifiers. Each CDR3 protein is one row after TCRdb ran MiXCR on the 5' RACE reads. This table holds approximately 210,000 distinct CDR3 sequences, approximately 9% found once. V was pared by 6 bases and J by 4 bases, with 11 bases between. The CDR3 has 13 amino acids. CDR1 is SGHRS and CDR2 is YFSETQ in the germline V gene. The rearrangement links TRBV5-1 to TRBJ2-1; tentatively, D is TRBD1 (5 bases). The sequence was collected from a woman under 30 in good health. Sequencing was done on a sample of memory (CD45RO+) T cells sorted from blood. The CDR3 DNA is TGCGCCAGCAACCCGGACAATTACAATGAGCAGTTCTTC. It yields the protein CASNPDNYNEQFF.